Detailed here is one T cell receptor beta chain. The target antigen is unknown. Sequencing used immunoSEQ multiplex PCR; TCRdb keeps in-frame clones, though not all of them. The sample shows over 800,000 clones, 92% of them seen only once. CD8 cells regarded as naive lacked CD45RO, were positively chosen for CCR7, and omitted terminally differentiated effector memory CD45RA+ cells. The sample belongs to a study of shared clonotypes between healthy human individuals. Study as a whole: The donor pool was made up of a couple of women and a few men aged 18 to 49. Study-level findings and limits: Non-shared clonotypes had lower generation probabilities than those shared by all four donors.

Sample: naive CD8+ T cells sorted from blood. This clonotype was obtained from a young man in good health.

CDR3 sequence reads: CASSESVPNTEAFF. The CDR3 bases are TGTGCCAGCAGTGAGTCCGTCCCGAACACTGAAGCTTTCTTT. The chain links TRBV25-1 to TRBJ1-1; unclear D gene. V lost 3 bases to trimming and J lost 1 base, with 9 bases between them. The length of the CDR3 is 14 residues. Germline V gene lookup returns CDR1 MGHDK and CDR2 SYGVNS. The variable domain in full, with the rest retrieved from reference TRBV25-1 and TRBJ1-1, is EADIYQTPRYLVIGTGKKITLECSQTMGHDKMYWYQQDPGMELHLIHYSYGVNSTEKGDLSSESTVSRIRTEHFPLTLESARPSHTSQYLCASSESVPNTEAFFGQGTRLTVV.